Reported below is one T cell receptor beta chain. Its antigen is not known. This entry belongs to a study of T cell responses to AZD1222 COVID-19 vaccine. Germline loops: CDR1 SGHRS, CDR2 YFSETQ. This CDR3 has 16 residues. V was clipped by 7 bases and J by 4 bases; unmatched bases: 12. Overall study findings and caveats: Regions 160-218 and 743-854 dominated among vaccine-associated CD4 TCRs spanning spike. Among AZD1222 vaccinees, only 5 to 7 were seropositive at baseline. Donors, mostly white British, included more females; clonal diversity was possibly underestimated.

This table comes from immunoSEQ multiplex PCR, and its TCRdb copy is limited to in-frame clones, with some not included. The sample consists of 110,000 to 150,000 clones, approximately 92% of them appearing once. The TCR sequence derives from an adult in good health. The V call is TRBV5-1, the J call TRBJ2-1; 9 nucleotides match TRBD2. The specimen comprised peripheral blood, sampled on day 0 of AZD1222 vaccination. The CDR3 reads CASRWASGMGYNEQFF. The DNA for the CDR3 is TGCGCCAGCCGCTGGGCTAGCGGGATGGGGTACAATGAGCAGTTCTTC.